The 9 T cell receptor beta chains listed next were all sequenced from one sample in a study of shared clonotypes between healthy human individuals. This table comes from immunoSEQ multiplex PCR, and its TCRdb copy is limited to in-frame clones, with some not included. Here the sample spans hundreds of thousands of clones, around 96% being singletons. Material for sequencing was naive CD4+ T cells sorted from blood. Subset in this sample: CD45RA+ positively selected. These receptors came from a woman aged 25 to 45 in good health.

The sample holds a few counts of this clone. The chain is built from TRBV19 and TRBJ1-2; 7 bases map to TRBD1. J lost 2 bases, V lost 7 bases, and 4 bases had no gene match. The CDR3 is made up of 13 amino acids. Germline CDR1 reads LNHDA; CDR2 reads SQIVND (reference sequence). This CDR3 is CASTDRANYGYTF. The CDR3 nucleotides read TGTGCCAGTACAGACAGGGCCAACTATGGCTACACCTTC.

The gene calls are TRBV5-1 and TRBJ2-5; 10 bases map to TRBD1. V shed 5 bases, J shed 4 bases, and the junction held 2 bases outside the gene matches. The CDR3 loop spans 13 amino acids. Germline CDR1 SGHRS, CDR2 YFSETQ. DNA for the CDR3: TGCGCCAGCAGACGGGACAGGGGAGAGACCCAGTACTTC. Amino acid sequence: CASRRDRGETQYF.

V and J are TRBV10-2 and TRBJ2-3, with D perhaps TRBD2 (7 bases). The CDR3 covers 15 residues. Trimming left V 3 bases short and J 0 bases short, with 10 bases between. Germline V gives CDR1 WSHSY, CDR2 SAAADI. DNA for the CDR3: TGCGCCAGCAGTGAAGGGGGGGGGAGCACAGATACGCAGTATTTT. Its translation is CASSEGGGSTDTQYF.

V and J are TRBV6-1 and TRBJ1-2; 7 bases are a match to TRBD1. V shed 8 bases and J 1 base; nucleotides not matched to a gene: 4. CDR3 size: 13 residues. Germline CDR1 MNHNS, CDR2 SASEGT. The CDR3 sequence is CASGTVRNYGYTF. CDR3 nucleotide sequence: TGTGCCAGCGGGACAGTCCGTAACTATGGCTACACCTTC.

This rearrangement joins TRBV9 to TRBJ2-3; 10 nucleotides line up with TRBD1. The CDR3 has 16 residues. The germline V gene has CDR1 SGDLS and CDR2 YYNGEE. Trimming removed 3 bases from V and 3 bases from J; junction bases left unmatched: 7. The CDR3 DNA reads TGTGCCAGCAGCGCTCTAGGGGGACAGGGGACAGATACGCAGTATTTT. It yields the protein CASSALGGQGTDTQYF. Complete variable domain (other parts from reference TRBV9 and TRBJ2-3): DSGVTQTPKHLITATGQRVTLRCSPRSGDLSVYWYQQSLDQGLQFLIQYYNGEERAKGNILERFSAQQFPDLHSELNLSSLELGDSALYFCASSALGGQGTDTQYFGPGTRLTVL.

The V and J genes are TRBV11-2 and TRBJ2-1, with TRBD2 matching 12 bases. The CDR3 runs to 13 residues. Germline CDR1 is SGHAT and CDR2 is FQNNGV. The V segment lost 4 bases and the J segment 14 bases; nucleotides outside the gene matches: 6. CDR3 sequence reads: CASSSGLAGKEFF. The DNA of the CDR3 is TGTGCCAGCAGCTCCGGACTAGCGGGGAAGGAGTTCTTC. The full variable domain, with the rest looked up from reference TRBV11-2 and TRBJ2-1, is EAGVAQSPRYKIIEKRQSVAFWCNPISGHATLYWYQQILGQGPKLLIQFQNNGVVDDSQLPKDRFSAERLKGVDSTLKIQPAKLEDSAVYLCASSSGLAGKEFFGPGTRLTVL.

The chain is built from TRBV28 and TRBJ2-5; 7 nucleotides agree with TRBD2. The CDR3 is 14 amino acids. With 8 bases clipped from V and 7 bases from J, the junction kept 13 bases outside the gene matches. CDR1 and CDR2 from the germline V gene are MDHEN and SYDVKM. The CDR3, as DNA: TGTGCCAGCGGATGGACTAGGCCAGCGGGGACCCAGTACTTC. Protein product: CASGWTRPAGTQYF.

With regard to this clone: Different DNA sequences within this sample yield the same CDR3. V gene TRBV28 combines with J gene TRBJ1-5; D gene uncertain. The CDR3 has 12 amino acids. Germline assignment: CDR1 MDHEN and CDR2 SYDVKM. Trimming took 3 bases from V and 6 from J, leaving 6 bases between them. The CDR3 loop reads CASSLTVQPQHF. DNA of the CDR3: TGTGCCAGCAGTTTGACGGTTCAGCCCCAGCATTTT.

This CDR3 is CSVGGPGGADTQYF. The CDR3 bases are TGCAGCGTGGGTGGGCCGGGCGGCGCAGATACGCAGTATTTT. The J gene is TRBJ2-3, the V gene TRBV29-1; D not resolved. Between the trimmed V and J ends, which lost 6 bases and 4 bases, there was a span of 17 bases. The CDR3 is made up of 14 amino acids. The germline V gene has CDR1 SQVTM and CDR2 ANQGSEA.